The 26 T cell receptor beta chains listed next were all sequenced from one sample in a study of T cells after yellow fever vaccination. A single record per CDR3 protein comes from TCRdb applying MiXCR to the 5' RACE reads. Of approximately 550,000 distinct CDR3 sequences in the sample, less than 20% were seen once. The material sequenced was PBMCs, taken 15 days after the yellow fever booster vaccination. The receptors come from a man younger than 40 who received the YFV17D yellow fever vaccine.

The chain combines TRBV2 with TRBJ1-1; no clear D gene. V dropped 6 bases and J dropped 0 bases, with 17 bases sitting between them. The germline gives CDR1 SNHLY, CDR2 FYNNEI. The CDR3 totals 16 residues. The CDR3 spells CASSHGPQIMNTEAFF. CDR3 nucleotide sequence: TGTGCCAGCAGCCACGGACCGCAAATTATGAACACTGAAGCTTTCTTT.

V usage is TRBV29-1 and J usage is TRBJ2-5, with D tentatively TRBD1 or TRBD2 (5 bases each). The CDR3 extends over 13 amino acids. V was pared by 4 bases and J by 7 bases, with 16 bases between. Germline loops: CDR1 SQVTM, CDR2 ANQGSEA. The CDR3 region is CSVVTGRRGTQYF. The CDR3 nucleotides are TGCAGCGTTGTAACGGGGCGGAGAGGGACCCAGTACTTC. Looking up the rest from reference TRBV29-1 and TRBJ2-5 gives the full variable domain: SAVISQKPSRDICQRGTSLTIQCQVDSQVTMMFWYRQQPGQSLTLIATANQGSEATYESGFVIDKFPISRPNLTFSTLTVSNMSPEDSSIYLCSVVTGRRGTQYFGPGTRLLVL.

The rearrangement uses TRBV7-2 and TRBJ2-5; D possibly matches TRBD1 or TRBD2 (5 bases each). Germline V gene lookup returns CDR1 SGHTA and CDR2 FQGNSA. The CDR3 is 13 amino acids. V was shortened by 5 bases and J by 7 bases, with 14 bases between the two germline ends. CDR3 sequence reads: CASSRTGQGTQYF. The CDR3, as DNA: TGTGCCAGCAGCCGGACTGGCCAGGGGACCCAGTACTTC.

V usage is TRBV5-1 and J usage is TRBJ1-2; D is ambiguous. Germline lookup yields CDR1 SGHRS and CDR2 YFSETQ. V gave up 4 bases and J gave up 4 bases, with 11 bases separating them. The CDR3 loop spans 13 amino acids. In nucleotides, the CDR3 is TGCGCCAGCAGCATTTCAGGTTCCTATGGCTACACCTTC. This encodes CASSISGSYGYTF.

This chain joins TRBV5-4 and TRBJ2-5; the D is unclear. The V end was cut by 3 bases, the J end by 2 bases, with 11 bases between. The CDR3 totals 14 residues. Germline CDR1 and CDR2: SGHNT and YYREEE (reference sequence). The CDR3 here is CASSWTDLQETQYF. Written as DNA, the CDR3 is TGTGCCAGCAGCTGGACGGACCTACAAGAGACCCAGTACTTC.

The chain carries TRBV9 and TRBJ1-3, with no clear D. This CDR3 comprises 14 residues. Trimming shortened V by 2 bases and J by 0 bases, and 6 bases separated the two germline ends. Germline CDR1 reads SGDLS; CDR2 reads YYNGEE. The CDR3 is CASSVAFSGNTIYF. The DNA of the CDR3 is TGTGCCAGCAGCGTCGCATTCTCTGGAAACACCATATATTTT.

V is TRBV20-1 and J is TRBJ2-5; TRBD2 aligns across 7 bases. There are 14 residues in the CDR3. The trim removed 1 base at V and 2 bases at J, leaving 4 bases unmatched. The germline CDR1 and CDR2 sequences are DFQATT and SNEGSKA (reference sequence). This chain's CDR3 is CSARAPSGQETQYF. Written as DNA, the CDR3 is TGCAGTGCTAGAGCGCCTAGCGGTCAAGAGACCCAGTACTTC.

This chain joins TRBV20-1 and TRBJ2-1, with TRBD1 as a possible D gene (6 bases). The CDR3 has 11 amino acids. V was trimmed by 2 bases and J by 8 bases, leaving 7 bases between them. The germline gives CDR1 DFQATT, CDR2 SNEGSKA (reference sequence). The CDR3 region has the DNA TGCAGTGCTAGAAACAGGGATGAGCAGTTCTTC. It translates to CSARNRDEQFF.

The V gene is TRBV28, the J gene TRBJ2-2, with 7 bases identical to TRBD2. V was pared by 7 bases and J by 6 bases, with 5 bases of the junction left unmatched. The CDR3 covers 13 residues. The germline V gene has CDR1 MDHEN and CDR2 SYDVKM. This chain's CDR3 is CASTVTSPGELFF. In nucleotides, the CDR3 is TGTGCCAGCACAGTGACTAGCCCCGGGGAGCTGTTTTTT.

The chain combines TRBV7-2 with TRBJ2-1, with 8 bases matching TRBD2. The trim removed 1 base at V and 6 bases at J, leaving 5 bases unmatched. The V gene's germline CDR1 is SGHTA and CDR2 FQGNSA. This CDR3 has 15 residues. The CDR3 spells CASSLVAGISNEQFF. In DNA, the CDR3 is TGTGCCAGCAGCTTAGTAGCGGGGATTTCCAATGAGCAGTTCTTC.

This clonotype has more than one count but fewer than ten. The chain links TRBV28 to TRBJ2-5; TRBD1 is a possible D gene (5 bases). The V end was cut by 6 bases, the J end by 1 base, with 9 bases between. The length of the CDR3 is 13 residues. From germline, CDR1 is MDHEN and CDR2 SYDVKM. CDR3 region: CASRIQVQETQYF. As DNA, the CDR3 is TGTGCCAGCAGAATACAGGTCCAAGAGACCCAGTACTTC. The variable domain in full, completed from reference TRBV28 and TRBJ2-5, reads DVKVTQSSRYLVKRTGEKVFLECVQDMDHENMFWYRQDPGLGLRLIYFSYDVKMKEKGDIPEGYSVSREKKERFSLILESASTNQTSMYLCASRIQVQETQYFGPGTRLLVL.

This clonotype was counted a few times. The chain carries TRBV20-1 and TRBJ2-3, with 8 bases aligning to TRBD2. The CDR3 contains 14 residues. Trimming took 3 bases from V and 8 from J; bases not matched to a gene: 10. Germline values: CDR1 DFQATT, CDR2 SNEGSKA (reference sequence). CDR3 in DNA: TGCAGTGCTAGTCGGGGGGGGGAAGCTTTTACGCAGTATTTT. Translation: CSASRGGEAFTQYF.

This clonotype was picked up a small number of times. The chain uses TRBV18 and TRBJ2-1; 13 bases map to TRBD2. The germline V gene has CDR1 KGHSH and CDR2 LQKENI. V was clipped by 3 bases and J by 9 bases; unmatched bases: 8. The CDR3 runs 16 residues. The CDR3 DNA is TGTGCCAGCTCACCTAGAACTAGCGGGAGGGCCGGTGAGCAGTTCTTC. Protein: CASSPRTSGRAGEQFF.

The chain combines TRBV29-1 with TRBJ2-1, with a possible D match to TRBD1 (5 bases). Germline loops: CDR1 SQVTM, CDR2 ANQGSEA. The CDR3 has 13 amino acids. The V gene lost 2 bases and the J gene lost 9 bases, with 14 bases spanning the gap. The DNA of the CDR3 is TGCAGCGTTGAACCCCCAGGGATTGGTGAGCAGTTCTTC. Protein sequence: CSVEPPGIGEQFF.

V is TRBV29-1 and J is TRBJ2-3; TRBD2 matches at 11 bases. The CDR3 has 15 amino acids. The V segment lost 2 bases and the J segment 3 bases; nucleotides outside the gene matches: 4. Germline CDR1 SQVTM, CDR2 ANQGSEA. The CDR3 loop reads CSVELVAGGTDTQYF. The CDR3 nucleotides read TGCAGCGTTGAATTGGTAGCGGGAGGGACAGATACGCAGTATTTT.

J is TRBJ2-7 and V is TRBV20-1, with a possible D match to TRBD1 (5 bases). The CDR3 consists of 13 residues. The V gene lost 1 base and the J gene lost 6 bases, with 13 bases spanning the gap. CDR1 is DFQATT and CDR2 is SNEGSKA in the germline V gene (reference sequence). The CDR3 DNA sequence: TGCAGTGCTAGAGTAGACCAGCAGGGCGAGCAGTACTTC. Protein: CSARVDQQGEQYF.

This chain uses TRBV29-1 with TRBJ1-1, with TRBD1 matching 7 bases. Trimming cost V 4 bases and J 4 bases; bases outside gene matches: 12. Germline loops: CDR1 SQVTM, CDR2 ANQGSEA. The CDR3 is made up of 15 amino acids. CDR3 coding DNA: TGCAGCGTTGTAGTAAGGGGGCGGGAGAGCACTGAAGCTTTCTTT. Translating it yields CSVVVRGRESTEAFF.

The J gene is TRBJ1-1, the V gene TRBV10-3; D call uncertain. Trimming removed 2 bases from V and 8 bases from J, with 9 bases in between. The CDR3 has 12 amino acids. Germline V gene sequence: CDR1 ENHRY, CDR2 SYGVKD. The CDR3: CAISENVGEAFF. In DNA form, the CDR3 reads TGTGCCATCAGTGAGAATGTTGGGGAAGCTTTCTTT.

This clonotype has more than one count but fewer than ten. J is TRBJ2-7 and V is TRBV5-5; D is possibly TRBD1 or TRBD2 (7 bases each). Trimming pared 2 bases from V and 2 bases from J, leaving 17 bases between. The CDR3 loop spans 16 amino acids. Germline-derived CDR1 and CDR2 are SGHKS and YYEKEE (reference sequence). In DNA form, the CDR3 reads TGTGCCAGCAGCTTTTCCTTCGGGGGGACAGCCTACGAGCAGTACTTC. Amino acid sequence: CASSFSFGGTAYEQYF. Variable domain in full (rest from reference TRBV5-5 and TRBJ2-7): DAGVTQSPTHLIKTRGQQVTLRCSPISGHKSVSWYQQVLGQGPQFIFQYYEKEERGRGNFPDRFSARQFPNYSSELNVNALLLGDSALYLCASSFSFGGTAYEQYFGPGTRLTVT.

This clonotype has just a few counts. The chain recombines TRBV29-1 with TRBJ2-3, with D perhaps matching TRBD2 (7 bases). The CDR3 totals 17 residues. Germline CDR1 reads SQVTM; CDR2 reads ANQGSEA. V was clipped by 7 bases and J by 9 bases, with 32 bases between them. The CDR3 DNA reads as TGCAGCGGCTTGGGGGGGGCTAGCGGCCTTAGGGAGAAAACGCAGTATTTT. Translating gives CSGLGGASGLREKTQYF.

J is TRBJ2-3 and V is TRBV20-1, with 11 nucleotides matching TRBD2. The CDR3 covers 16 residues. CDR1 is DFQATT, CDR2 SNEGSKA, per germline (reference sequence). V was clipped by 3 bases and J by 0 bases; unmatched bases: 5. CDR3 residues: CSARPSGRTSTDTQYF. CDR3 in DNA: TGCAGTGCTAGGCCTAGCGGGAGGACTAGCACAGATACGCAGTATTTT.

The chain employs TRBV5-1 and TRBJ1-2; possibly TRBD1 for D (6 bases). The V gene's germline CDR1 is SGHRS and CDR2 YFSETQ. The CDR3 runs to 16 residues. Trimming took off 0 bases at V and 6 bases at J, with 18 bases between the two ends. CDR3: CASSLGSGGGANGYTF. The CDR3 nucleotides are TGCGCCAGCAGCTTGGGGTCCGGCGGGGGCGCGAATGGCTACACCTTC.

The chain uses TRBV18 and TRBJ1-5; 10 bases fit TRBD1. After removal of 6 bases from V and 8 bases from J, the junction contained 7 bases not matched to a gene. The CDR3 totals 14 residues. From germline, CDR1 is KGHSH and CDR2 LQKENI. The DNA for the CDR3 is TGTGCCAGCTCCAAGACAGGGGGCCGGGAGCCCCAGCATTTT. Its protein is CASSKTGGREPQHF.

This chain connects TRBV29-1 to TRBJ1-2; D ambiguous. CDR3 size: 11 residues. Germline V gene data show CDR1 as SQVTM and CDR2 as ANQGSEA. V lost 4 bases, J lost 7 bases, and 10 bases lay in between. The CDR3: CSVGERGGYTF. The CDR3 nucleotides are TGCAGCGTTGGGGAGCGGGGTGGCTACACCTTC.

The V gene is TRBV18, the J gene TRBJ2-1, with 7 bases identical to TRBD1. The CDR3 extends over 15 amino acids. The germline gives CDR1 KGHSH, CDR2 LQKENI. Trimming removed 4 bases from V and 5 bases from J; junction bases left unmatched: 8. CDR3 loop: CASSQGQSSNNEQFF. As DNA, the CDR3 is TGTGCCAGCTCACAGGGACAGTCATCTAACAATGAGCAGTTCTTC.

This clonotype was counted between two and nine times. CDR3 nucleotide sequence: TGCGCCAGCAGGGAGCAAGGGGAGACCCAGTACTTC. The encoded protein is CASREQGETQYF. The chain uses TRBV5-1 and TRBJ2-5; D gene unclear. From germline, CDR1 is SGHRS and CDR2 YFSETQ. V lost 5 bases and J lost 5, with 10 bases in between. The CDR3 is 12 amino acids. The full variable domain, in which reference TRBV5-1 and TRBJ2-5 provide the parts outside the CDR3, is KAGVTQTPRYLIKTRGQQVTLSCSPISGHRSVSWYQQTPGQGLQFLFEYFSETQRNKGNFPGRFSGRQFSNSRSEMNVSTLELGDSALYLCASREQGETQYFGPGTRLLVL.